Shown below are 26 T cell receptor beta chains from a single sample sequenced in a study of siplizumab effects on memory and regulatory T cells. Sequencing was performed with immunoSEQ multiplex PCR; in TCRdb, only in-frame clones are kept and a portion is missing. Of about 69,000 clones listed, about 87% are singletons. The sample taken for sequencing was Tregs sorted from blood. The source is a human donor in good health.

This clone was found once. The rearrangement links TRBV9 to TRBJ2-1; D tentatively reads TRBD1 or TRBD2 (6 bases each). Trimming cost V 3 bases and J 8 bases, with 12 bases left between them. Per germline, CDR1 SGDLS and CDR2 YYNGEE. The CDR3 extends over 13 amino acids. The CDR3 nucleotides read TGTGCCAGCAGCGCGATGGGGGGCTATGAGCAGTTCTTC. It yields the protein CASSAMGGYEQFF. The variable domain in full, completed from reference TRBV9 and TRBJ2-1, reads DSGVTQTPKHLITATGQRVTLRCSPRSGDLSVYWYQQSLDQGLQFLIQYYNGEERAKGNILERFSAQQFPDLHSELNLSSLELGDSALYFCASSAMGGYEQFFGPGTRLTVL.

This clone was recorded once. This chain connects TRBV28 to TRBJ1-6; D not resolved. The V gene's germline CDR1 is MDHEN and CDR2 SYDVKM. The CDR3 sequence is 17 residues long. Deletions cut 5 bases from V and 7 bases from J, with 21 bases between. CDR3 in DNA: TGTGCCAGCAGTATGGTTCGGTGGGAGCTCCCCAATTCACCCCTCCACTTT. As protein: CASSMVRWELPNSPLHF.

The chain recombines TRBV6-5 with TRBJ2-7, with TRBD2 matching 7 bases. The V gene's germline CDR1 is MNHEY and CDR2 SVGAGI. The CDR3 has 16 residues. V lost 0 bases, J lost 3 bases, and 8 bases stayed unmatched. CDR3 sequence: CASSYSGGSSFYEQYF. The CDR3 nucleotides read TGTGCCAGCAGTTACTCGGGAGGGTCCTCATTCTACGAGCAGTACTTC.

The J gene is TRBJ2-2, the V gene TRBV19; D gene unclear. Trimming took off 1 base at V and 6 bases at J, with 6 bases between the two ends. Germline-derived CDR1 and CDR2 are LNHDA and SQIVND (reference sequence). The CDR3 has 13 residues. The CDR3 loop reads CASSIVLSGELFF. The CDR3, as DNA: TGTGCCAGTAGTATAGTTCTTTCCGGGGAGCTGTTTTTT.

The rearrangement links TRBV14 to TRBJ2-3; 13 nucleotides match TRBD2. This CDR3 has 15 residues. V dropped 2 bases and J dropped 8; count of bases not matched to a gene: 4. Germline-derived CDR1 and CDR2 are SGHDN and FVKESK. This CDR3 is CASSQFGTSGITQYF. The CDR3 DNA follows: TGTGCCAGCAGCCAATTCGGGACTAGCGGGATTACGCAGTATTTT.

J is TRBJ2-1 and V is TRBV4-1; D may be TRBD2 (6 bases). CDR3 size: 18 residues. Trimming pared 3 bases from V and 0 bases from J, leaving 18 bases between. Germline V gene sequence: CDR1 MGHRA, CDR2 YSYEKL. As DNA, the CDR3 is TGCGCCAGCAGCCATGATCGCCCGGGACTTGGCTCCTACAATGAGCAGTTCTTC. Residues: CASSHDRPGLGSYNEQFF.

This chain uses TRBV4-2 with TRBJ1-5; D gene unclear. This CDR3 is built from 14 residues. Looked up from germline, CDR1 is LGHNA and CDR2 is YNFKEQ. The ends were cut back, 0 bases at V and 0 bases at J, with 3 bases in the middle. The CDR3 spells CASSQENSNQPQHF. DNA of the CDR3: TGTGCCAGCAGCCAAGAAAATAGCAATCAGCCCCAGCATTTT.

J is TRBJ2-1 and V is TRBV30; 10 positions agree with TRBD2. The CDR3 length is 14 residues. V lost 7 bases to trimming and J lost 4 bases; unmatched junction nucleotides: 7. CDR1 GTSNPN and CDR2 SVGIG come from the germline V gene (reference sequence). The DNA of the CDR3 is TGTGCCTTGGAGACTAGCGGGTTTTACAATGAGCAGTTCTTC. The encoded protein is CALETSGFYNEQFF.

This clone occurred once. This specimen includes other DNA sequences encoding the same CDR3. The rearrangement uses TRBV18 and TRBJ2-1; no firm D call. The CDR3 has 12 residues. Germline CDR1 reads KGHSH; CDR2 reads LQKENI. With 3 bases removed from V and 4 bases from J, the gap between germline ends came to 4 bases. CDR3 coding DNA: TGTGCCAGCTCACCCCCTTACAATGAGCAGTTCTTC. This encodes CASSPPYNEQFF. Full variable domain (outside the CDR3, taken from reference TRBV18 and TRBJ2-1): NAGVMQNPRHLVRRRGQEARLRCSPMKGHSHVYWYRQLPEEGLKFMVYLQKENIIDESGMPKERFSAEFPKEGPSILRIQQVVRGDSAAYFCASSPPYNEQFFGPGTRLTVL.

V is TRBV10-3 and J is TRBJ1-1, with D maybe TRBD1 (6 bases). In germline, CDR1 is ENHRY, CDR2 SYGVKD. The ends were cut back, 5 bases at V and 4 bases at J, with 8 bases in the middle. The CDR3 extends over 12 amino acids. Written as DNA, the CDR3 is TGTGCCATCAGTTCAGGGGCCACTGAAGCTTTCTTT. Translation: CAISSGATEAFF.

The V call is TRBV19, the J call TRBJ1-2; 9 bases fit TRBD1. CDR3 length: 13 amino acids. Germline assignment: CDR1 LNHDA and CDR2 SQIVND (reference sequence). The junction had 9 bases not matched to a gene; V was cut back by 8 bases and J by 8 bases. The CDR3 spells CASFTGGSGGYTF. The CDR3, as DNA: TGTGCCAGTTTCACAGGGGGCTCTGGAGGCTACACCTTC. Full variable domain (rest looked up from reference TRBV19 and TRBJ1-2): DGGITQSPKYLFRKEGQNVTLSCEQNLNHDAMYWYRQDPGQGLRLIYYSQIVNDFQKGDIAEGYSVSREKKESFPLTVTSAQKNPTAFYLCASFTGGSGGYTFGSGTRLTVV.

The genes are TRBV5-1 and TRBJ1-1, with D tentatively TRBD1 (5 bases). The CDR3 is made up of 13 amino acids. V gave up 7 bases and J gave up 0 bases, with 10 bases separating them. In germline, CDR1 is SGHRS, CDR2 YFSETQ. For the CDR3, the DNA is TGCGCCAGCGCCGGGACTCTGAACACTGAAGCTTTCTTT. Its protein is CASAGTLNTEAFF.

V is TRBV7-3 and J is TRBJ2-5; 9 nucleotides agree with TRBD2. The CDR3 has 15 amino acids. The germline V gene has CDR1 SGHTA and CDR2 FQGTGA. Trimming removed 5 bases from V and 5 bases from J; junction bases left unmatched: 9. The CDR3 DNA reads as TGTGCCAGCAGCCCAGCGGGGGGTATCCGGGAGACCCAGTACTTC. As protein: CASSPAGGIRETQYF.

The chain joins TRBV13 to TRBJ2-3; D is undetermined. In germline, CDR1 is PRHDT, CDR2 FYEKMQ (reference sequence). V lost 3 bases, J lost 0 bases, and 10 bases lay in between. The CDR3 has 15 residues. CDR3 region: CASSFVVSSTDTQYF. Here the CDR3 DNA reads TGTGCCAGCAGCTTTGTCGTATCTAGCACAGATACGCAGTATTTT.

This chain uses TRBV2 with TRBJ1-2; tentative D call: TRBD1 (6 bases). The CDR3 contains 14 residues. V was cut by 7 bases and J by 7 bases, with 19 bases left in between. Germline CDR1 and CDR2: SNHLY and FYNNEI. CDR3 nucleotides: TGTGCCAGCAAAACAGGGAGGTCAGAAAGTGGCTACACCTTC. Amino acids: CASKTGRSESGYTF.

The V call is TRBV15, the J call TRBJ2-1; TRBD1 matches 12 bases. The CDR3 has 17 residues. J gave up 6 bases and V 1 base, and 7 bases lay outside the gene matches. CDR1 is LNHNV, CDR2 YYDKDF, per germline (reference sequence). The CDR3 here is CATSRGGTGGWGNEQFF. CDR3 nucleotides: TGTGCCACCAGCAGAGGGGGGACAGGGGGCTGGGGCAATGAGCAGTTCTTC.

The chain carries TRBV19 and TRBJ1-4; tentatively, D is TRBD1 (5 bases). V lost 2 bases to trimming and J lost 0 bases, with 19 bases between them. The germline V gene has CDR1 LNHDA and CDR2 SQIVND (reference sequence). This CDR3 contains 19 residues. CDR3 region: CASSISGGRLFATNEKLFF. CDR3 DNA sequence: TGTGCCAGTAGTATAAGCGGGGGGAGGTTGTTTGCAACTAATGAAAAACTGTTTTTT.

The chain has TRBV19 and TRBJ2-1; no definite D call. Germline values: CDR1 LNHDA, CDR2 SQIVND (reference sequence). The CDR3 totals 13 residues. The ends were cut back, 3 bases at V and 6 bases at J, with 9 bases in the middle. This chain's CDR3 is CASSMGLSNEQFF. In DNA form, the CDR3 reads TGTGCCAGTAGTATGGGCCTCTCCAATGAGCAGTTCTTC. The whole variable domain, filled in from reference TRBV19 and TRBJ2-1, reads DGGITQSPKYLFRKEGQNVTLSCEQNLNHDAMYWYRQDPGQGLRLIYYSQIVNDFQKGDIAEGYSVSREKKESFPLTVTSAQKNPTAFYLCASSMGLSNEQFFGPGTRLTVL.

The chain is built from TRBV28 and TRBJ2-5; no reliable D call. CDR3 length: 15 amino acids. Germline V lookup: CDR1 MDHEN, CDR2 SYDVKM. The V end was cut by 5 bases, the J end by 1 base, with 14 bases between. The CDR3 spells CASSPRRAIQETQYF. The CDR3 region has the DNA TGTGCCAGCAGTCCCAGAAGGGCAATCCAAGAGACCCAGTACTTC. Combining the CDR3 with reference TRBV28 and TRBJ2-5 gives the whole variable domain DVKVTQSSRYLVKRTGEKVFLECVQDMDHENMFWYRQDPGLGLRLIYFSYDVKMKEKGDIPEGYSVSREKKERFSLILESASTNQTSMYLCASSPRRAIQETQYFGPGTRLLVL.

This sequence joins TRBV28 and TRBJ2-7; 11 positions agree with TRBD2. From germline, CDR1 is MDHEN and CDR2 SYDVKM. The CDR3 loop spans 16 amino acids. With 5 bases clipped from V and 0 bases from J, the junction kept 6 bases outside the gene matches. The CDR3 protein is CASSPHGTSGSYEQYF. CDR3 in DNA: TGTGCCAGCAGTCCACATGGGACTAGCGGCTCCTACGAGCAGTACTTC.

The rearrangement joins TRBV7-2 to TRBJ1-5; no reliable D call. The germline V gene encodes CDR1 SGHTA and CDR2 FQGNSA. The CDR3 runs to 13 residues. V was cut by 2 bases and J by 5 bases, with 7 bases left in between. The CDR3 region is CASSLFNDQPQHF. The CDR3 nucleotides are TGTGCCAGCAGCTTATTTAATGATCAGCCCCAGCATTTT.

The CDR3 is CASSVGLGSRGNTIYF. The CDR3 DNA follows: TGTGCCAGCAGCGTAGGCTTGGGCAGCAGGGGAAACACCATATATTTT. The J gene is TRBJ1-3, the V gene TRBV9; no clear D. V lost 0 bases and J 4 bases, leaving 14 bases between the germline ends. CDR3 length: 16 amino acids. Germline values: CDR1 SGDLS, CDR2 YYNGEE.

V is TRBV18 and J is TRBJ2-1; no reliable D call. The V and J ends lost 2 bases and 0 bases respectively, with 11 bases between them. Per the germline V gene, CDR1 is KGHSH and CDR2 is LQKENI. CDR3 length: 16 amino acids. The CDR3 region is CASSPIGYSSYNEQFF. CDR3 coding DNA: TGTGCCAGCTCACCAATCGGTTACAGCTCCTACAATGAGCAGTTCTTC.

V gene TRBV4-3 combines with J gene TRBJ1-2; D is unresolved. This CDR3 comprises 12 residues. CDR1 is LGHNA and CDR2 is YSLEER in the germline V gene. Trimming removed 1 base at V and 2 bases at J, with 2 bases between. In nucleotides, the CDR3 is TGCGCCAGCAGCCAAGCCAACTATGGCTACACCTTC. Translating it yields CASSQANYGYTF.

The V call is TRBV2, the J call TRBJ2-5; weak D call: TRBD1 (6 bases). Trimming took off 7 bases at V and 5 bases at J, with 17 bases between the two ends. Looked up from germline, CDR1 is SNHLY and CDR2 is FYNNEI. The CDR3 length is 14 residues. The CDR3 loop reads CASIRGLVGETQYF. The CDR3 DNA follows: TGTGCCAGCATCAGGGGCCTCGTCGGGGAGACCCAGTACTTC. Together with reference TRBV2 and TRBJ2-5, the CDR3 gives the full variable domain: EPEVTQTPSHQVTQMGQEVILRCVPISNHLYFYWYRQILGQKVEFLVSFYNNEISEKSEIFDDQFSVERPDGSNFTLKIRSTKLEDSAMYFCASIRGLVGETQYFGPGTRLLVL.

CDR3 region: CASSEFAGWGEAFF. DNA for the CDR3: TGTGCCAGCAGTGAATTCGCAGGGTGGGGTGAAGCTTTCTTT. The rearrangement joins TRBV6-1 to TRBJ1-1, with D maybe TRBD1 (5 bases). The CDR3 contains 14 residues. CDR1 MNHNS and CDR2 SASEGT come from the germline V gene. V was shortened by 2 bases and J by 7 bases, with 14 bases between the two germline ends.